Listed below are T cell receptor beta chains from one sample, sequenced in a study of memory CD8 T cells in hepatitis C reinfection. TCRdb's copy holds only in-frame clones and misses some; the assay was immunoSEQ multiplex PCR. This table has 40,000 to 45,000 clones, roughly 90% appearing once. Sequencing used naive CD8+ T cells sorted from blood. These receptor sequences come from a man younger than 30 with hepatitis C virus infection. The CDR3 runs from the conserved cysteine through the conserved F or W. A D gene is named only where the DNA matches it firmly.

V gene	D gene	CDR3 protein
TRBV2	.	CASSPTSLEGETQYF
TRBV7-2	.	CARSFGEDTGELFF
TRBV2	.	CASSDWDLDGGDGYTF
TRBV10-1	.	CASSEGSPSTDTQYF
TRBV18	.	CASSPQYNGQFF
TRBV4-2	TRBD2	CASSQDGAGGLGTQYF
TRBV5-1	.	CASSLAAVQETQYF
TRBV6-5	TRBD1	CASSADRGRGQPQHF
TRBV5-6	TRBD1	CASSTGQGPTF
TRBV7-8	TRBD2	CASSLRLAGGPSGNEQFF
TRBV7-8	.	CASSLYAGAYGYTF
TRBV4-2	TRBD1	CASSSSGGTYEQYF
TRBV5-5	.	CASSLDTYNEQFF
TRBV27	.	CATGDLYNEQFF
TRBV9	TRBD1	CASSVATGGEQFF
TRBV9	TRBD2	CASSVGRRGGPTDTQYF
TRBV27	.	CASSLRGMNTEAFF
TRBV30	TRBD1	CAWMNTDRDNSPLHF
TRBV6-6	.	CASSSRLAQYNEQFF
TRBV19	TRBD1	CASSMSLGQGTYEQYF
TRBV27	TRBD1	CASSLGTGENTGELFF
TRBV7-2	TRBD1	CASSPTGGRNTEAFF
TRBV18	TRBD2	CASSLYPGTSGNYNEQFF
TRBV5-1	.	CASSLGGGAEAFF
TRBV7-8	.	CASSLGQSGNTIYF
TRBV6-1	TRBD1	CASHLWTGSSPLHF
TRBV5-1	.	CASSLGQGPTNEKLFF
TRBV7-9	TRBD1	CASSWTGNTGELFF
TRBV7-2	.	CASSLASPSGNTIYF
TRBV19	.	CASSIVGGSNTEAFF
TRBV10-2	TRBD2	CASSEVGGGQETQYF
TRBV10-2	.	CASTVRFNQPQHF
TRBV6-6	.	CASQGTYGYTF
TRBV7-9	.	CASSLTAQGTDTQYF
TRBV13	.	CASSLGFSGYQETQYF
TRBV10-3	TRBD1	CAISTRTGEGEQFF
TRBV28	TRBD2	CASSSRTSGTYNEQFF
TRBV10-2	TRBD2	CASGLGLAAYNEQFF